Shown below are 2 T cell receptor beta chains from a single sample sequenced in a study of T cells after yellow fever vaccination. TCRdb reanalysed the 5' RACE reads using MiXCR and keeps one entry per CDR3 protein. This table holds 150,000 to 200,000 distinct CDR3 sequences, approximately 9.9% found once. This material consisted of CD8+ T cells sorted from PBMCs, taken 15 days after the yellow fever booster vaccination. The receptors originated from a young man who received the YFV17D yellow fever vaccine.

This chain connects TRBV3-1 to TRBJ2-3, with D unresolved. The V and J ends lost 0 bases and 5 bases respectively, with 21 bases between them. Germline CDR1 is LGHDT and CDR2 is YNNKEL (reference sequence). The CDR3 runs to 18 residues. This CDR3 is CASSQDWGPTLEIDTQYF. DNA of the CDR3: TGTGCCAGCAGCCAAGATTGGGGTCCCACCTTAGAGATAGATACGCAGTATTTT.

The chain employs TRBV7-9 and TRBJ2-1; 7 bases agree with TRBD2. V shed 5 bases, J shed 2 bases, and the junction held 3 bases outside the gene matches. The CDR3 covers 14 residues. From germline, CDR1 is SEHNR and CDR2 FQNEAQ (reference sequence). As DNA, the CDR3 is TGTGCCAGCAGCCCCGGGGGGACCTACAATGAGCAGTTCTTC. This sequence encodes CASSPGGTYNEQFF.